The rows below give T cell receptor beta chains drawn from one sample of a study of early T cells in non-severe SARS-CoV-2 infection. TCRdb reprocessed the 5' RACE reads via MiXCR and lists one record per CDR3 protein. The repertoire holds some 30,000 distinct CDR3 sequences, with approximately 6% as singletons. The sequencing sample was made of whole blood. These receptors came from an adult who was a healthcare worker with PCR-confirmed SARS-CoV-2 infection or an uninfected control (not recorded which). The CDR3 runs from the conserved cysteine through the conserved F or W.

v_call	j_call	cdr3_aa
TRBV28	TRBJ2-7	CASRPWTSGSYEQYF
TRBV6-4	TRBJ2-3	CASSDGASTDTQYF
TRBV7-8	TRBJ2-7	CASSSQAGVNEQYF
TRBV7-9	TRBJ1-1	CASSLVQATEAFF
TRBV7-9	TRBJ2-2	CASSLAAGDTGELFF
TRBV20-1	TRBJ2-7	CSALLAVKNYEQYF
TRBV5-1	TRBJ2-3	CASSFSGYTDTQYF
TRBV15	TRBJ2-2	CATSQQADTGELFF
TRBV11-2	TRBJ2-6	CASSSTRTGANVLTF
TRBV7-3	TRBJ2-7	CASSPSRAEIHEQYF
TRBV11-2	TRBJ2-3	CASSLGGPDTQYF
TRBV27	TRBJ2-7	CASSFSAGGTYEQYF
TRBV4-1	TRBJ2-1	CASSQERGFRNEQFF
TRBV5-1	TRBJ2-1	CASSLVPGAGNEQFF
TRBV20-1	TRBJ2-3	CSARGPSTDTQYF
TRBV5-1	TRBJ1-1	CASSGTLGEAFF
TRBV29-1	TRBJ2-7	CSVGDRGGEQYF
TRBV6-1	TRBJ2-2	CASSDELGLAGPNTGELFF
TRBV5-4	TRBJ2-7	CASSLDGYYEQYF
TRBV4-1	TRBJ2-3	CASSQVQRTSGRASTDTQYF
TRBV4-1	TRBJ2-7	CASSRYSGSSYEQYF
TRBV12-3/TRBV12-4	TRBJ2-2	CASSFTASNTGELFF
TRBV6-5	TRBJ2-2	CASRGTGHGELFF